This TCR beta chain was identified in a study of Tregs in tolerant kidney transplant recipients. CDR3 length: 15 amino acids. CDR1 is LGHNA and CDR2 is YSLEER in the germline V gene. The V gene lost 1 base and the J gene lost 1 base, with 11 bases spanning the gap. Profiling relied on immunoSEQ multiplex PCR, and the TCRdb table lists in-frame clones only, not all of them. The sample has tens of thousands of clones, 85% to 95% seen once. The source is a human donor who received a combined kidney and bone marrow transplant. The rearrangement joins TRBV4-3 to TRBJ2-7; D may be TRBD2 (5 bases). Here the sequenced sample was Tregs from blood, taken before the transplant. CDR3 region: CASSQAYDYSYEQYF. The CDR3, as DNA: TGCGCCAGCAGCCAAGCCTACGACTATTCCTACGAGCAGTACTTC.